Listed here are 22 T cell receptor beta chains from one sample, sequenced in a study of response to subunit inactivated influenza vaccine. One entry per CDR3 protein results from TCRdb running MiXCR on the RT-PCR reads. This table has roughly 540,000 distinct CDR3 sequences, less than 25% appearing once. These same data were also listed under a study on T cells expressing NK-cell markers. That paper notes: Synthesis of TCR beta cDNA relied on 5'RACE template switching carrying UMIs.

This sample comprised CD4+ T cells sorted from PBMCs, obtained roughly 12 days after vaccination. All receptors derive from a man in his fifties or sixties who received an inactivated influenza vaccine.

This CDR3 reads CASKGSGEQFF. The CDR3 DNA reads TGTGCCAGCAAAGGAAGTGGGGAGCAGTTCTTC. This chain joins TRBV2 and TRBJ2-1; D uncertain. The V end was cut by 7 bases, the J end by 10 bases, with 11 bases between. Germline CDR1 SNHLY, CDR2 FYNNEI. The CDR3 sequence is 11 residues long.

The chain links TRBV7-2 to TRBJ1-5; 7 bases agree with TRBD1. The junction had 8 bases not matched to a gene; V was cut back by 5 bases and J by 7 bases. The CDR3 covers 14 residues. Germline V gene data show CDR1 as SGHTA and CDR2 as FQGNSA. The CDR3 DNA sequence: TGTGCCAGCAGCAAACAGGGGCAGGGGCAGCCCCAGCATTTT. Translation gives CASSKQGQGQPQHF.

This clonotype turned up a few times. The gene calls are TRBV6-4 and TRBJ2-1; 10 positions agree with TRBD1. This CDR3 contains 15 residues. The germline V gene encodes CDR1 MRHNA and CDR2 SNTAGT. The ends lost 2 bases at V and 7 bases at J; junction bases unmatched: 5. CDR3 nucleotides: TGTGCCAGCAGTGACCCGGGACAGGGGAGAAATGAGCAGTTCTTC. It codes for CASSDPGQGRNEQFF.

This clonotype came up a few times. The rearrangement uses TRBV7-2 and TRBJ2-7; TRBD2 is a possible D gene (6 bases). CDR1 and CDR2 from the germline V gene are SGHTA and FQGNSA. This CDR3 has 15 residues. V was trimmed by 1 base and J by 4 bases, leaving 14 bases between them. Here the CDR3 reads CASSLVAADRYEQYF. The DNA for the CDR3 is TGTGCCAGCAGCTTAGTAGCGGCAGACAGATACGAGCAGTACTTC.

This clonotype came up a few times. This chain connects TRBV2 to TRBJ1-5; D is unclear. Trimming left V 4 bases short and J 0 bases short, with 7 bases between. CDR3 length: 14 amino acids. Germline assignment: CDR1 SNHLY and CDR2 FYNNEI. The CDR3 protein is CASSGGYSNQPQHF. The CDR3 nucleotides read TGTGCCAGCAGTGGAGGGTATAGCAATCAGCCCCAGCATTTT.

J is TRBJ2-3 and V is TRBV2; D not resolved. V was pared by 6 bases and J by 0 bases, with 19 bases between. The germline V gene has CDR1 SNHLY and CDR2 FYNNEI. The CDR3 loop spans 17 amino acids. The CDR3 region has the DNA TGTGCCAGCAGGTTTGCCACGGGTAGTTCAAGCACAGATACGCAGTATTTT. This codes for CASRFATGSSSTDTQYF.

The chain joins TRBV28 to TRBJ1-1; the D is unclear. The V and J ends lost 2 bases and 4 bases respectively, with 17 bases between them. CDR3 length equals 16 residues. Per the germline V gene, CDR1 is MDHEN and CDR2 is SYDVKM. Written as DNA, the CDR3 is TGTGCCAGCAGTTTAAGTTCCTCCTACAGTGGCACTGAAGCTTTCTTT. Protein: CASSLSSSYSGTEAFF.

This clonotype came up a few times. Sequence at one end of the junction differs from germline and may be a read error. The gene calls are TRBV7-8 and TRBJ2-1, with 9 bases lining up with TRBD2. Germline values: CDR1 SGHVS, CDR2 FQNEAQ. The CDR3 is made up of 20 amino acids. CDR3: CASSGRTGRLAGSSHNEQFF. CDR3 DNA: TGTGCCAGCAGCGGAAGAACTGGGCGGCTAGCGGGATCCTCCCACAATGAGCAGTTCTTC.

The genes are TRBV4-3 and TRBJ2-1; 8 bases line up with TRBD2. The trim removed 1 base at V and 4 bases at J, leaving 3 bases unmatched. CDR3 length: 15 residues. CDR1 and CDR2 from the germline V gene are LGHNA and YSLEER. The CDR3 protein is CASSQVTSGYNEQFF. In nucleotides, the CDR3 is TGCGCCAGCAGCCAAGTAACTAGCGGATACAATGAGCAGTTCTTC.

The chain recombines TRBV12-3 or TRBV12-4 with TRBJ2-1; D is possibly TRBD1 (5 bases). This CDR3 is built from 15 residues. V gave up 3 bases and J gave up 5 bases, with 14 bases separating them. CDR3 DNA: TGTGCCAGCAGTTTCCAGGGAAACAGCCACAATGAGCAGTTCTTC. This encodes CASSFQGNSHNEQFF.

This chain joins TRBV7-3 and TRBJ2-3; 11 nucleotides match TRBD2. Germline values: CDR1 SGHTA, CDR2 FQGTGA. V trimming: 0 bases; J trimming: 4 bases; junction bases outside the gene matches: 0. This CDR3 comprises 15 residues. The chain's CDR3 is CASSLTSGRADTQYF. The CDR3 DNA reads TGTGCCAGCAGCTTAACTAGCGGGAGGGCAGATACGCAGTATTTT. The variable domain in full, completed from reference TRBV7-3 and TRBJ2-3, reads GAGVSQTPSNKVTEKGKYVELRCDPISGHTALYWYRQSLGQGPEFLIYFQGTGAADDSGLPNDRFFAVRPEGSVSTLKIQRTERGDSAVYLCASSLTSGRADTQYFGPGTRLTVL.

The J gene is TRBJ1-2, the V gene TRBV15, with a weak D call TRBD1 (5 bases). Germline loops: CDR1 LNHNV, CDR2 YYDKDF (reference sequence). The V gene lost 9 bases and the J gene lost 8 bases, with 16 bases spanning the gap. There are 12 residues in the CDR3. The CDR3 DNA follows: TGTGCCACTAGGCCGGGACCGAGCGGCTACACCTTC. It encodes CATRPGPSGYTF.

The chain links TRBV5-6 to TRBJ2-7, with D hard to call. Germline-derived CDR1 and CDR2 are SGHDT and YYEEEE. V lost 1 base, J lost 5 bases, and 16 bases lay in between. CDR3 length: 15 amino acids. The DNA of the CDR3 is TGTGCCAGCAGCTTGCGGCGCGGCAACTACCACGAGCAGTACTTC. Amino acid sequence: CASSLRRGNYHEQYF. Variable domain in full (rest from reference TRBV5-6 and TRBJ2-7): DAGVTQSPTHLIKTRGQQVTLRCSPKSGHDTVSWYQQALGQGPQFIFQYYEEEERQRGNFPDRFSGHQFPNYSSELNVNALLLGDSALYLCASSLRRGNYHEQYFGPGTRLTVT.

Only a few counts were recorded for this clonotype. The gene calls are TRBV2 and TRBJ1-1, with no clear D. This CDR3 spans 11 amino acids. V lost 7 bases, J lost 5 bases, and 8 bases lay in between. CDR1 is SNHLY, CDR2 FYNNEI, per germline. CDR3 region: CASNSGTEAFF. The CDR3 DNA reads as TGTGCCAGCAACTCCGGGACTGAAGCTTTCTTT. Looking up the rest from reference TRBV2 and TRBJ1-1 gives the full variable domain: EPEVTQTPSHQVTQMGQEVILRCVPISNHLYFYWYRQILGQKVEFLVSFYNNEISEKSEIFDDQFSVERPDGSNFTLKIRSTKLEDSAMYFCASNSGTEAFFGQGTRLTVV.

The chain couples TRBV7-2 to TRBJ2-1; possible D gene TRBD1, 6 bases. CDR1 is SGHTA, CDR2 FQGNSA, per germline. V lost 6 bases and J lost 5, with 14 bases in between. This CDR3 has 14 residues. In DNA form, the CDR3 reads TGTGCCAGCAGGCCGAATAGGGGGAACAATGAGCAGTTCTTC. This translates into CASRPNRGNNEQFF.

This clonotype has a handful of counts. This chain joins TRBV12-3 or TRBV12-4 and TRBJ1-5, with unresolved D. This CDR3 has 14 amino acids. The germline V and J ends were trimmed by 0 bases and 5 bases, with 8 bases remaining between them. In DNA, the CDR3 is TGTGCCAGCAGTTTAGCGCTCGTGGATCAGCCCCAGCATTTT. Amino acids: CASSLALVDQPQHF.

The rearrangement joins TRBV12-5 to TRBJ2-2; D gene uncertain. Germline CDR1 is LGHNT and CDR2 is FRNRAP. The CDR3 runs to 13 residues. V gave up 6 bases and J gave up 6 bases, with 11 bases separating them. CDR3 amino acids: CASGIDIAGELFF. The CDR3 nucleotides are TGTGCTAGTGGCATAGATATCGCCGGGGAGCTGTTTTTT.

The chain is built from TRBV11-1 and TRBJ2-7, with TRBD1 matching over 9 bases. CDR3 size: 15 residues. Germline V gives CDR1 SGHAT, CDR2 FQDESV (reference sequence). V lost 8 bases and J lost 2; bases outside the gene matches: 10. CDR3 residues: CASALTGTGTYEQYF. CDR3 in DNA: TGTGCCAGCGCCCTAACCGGGACAGGGACCTACGAGCAGTACTTC.

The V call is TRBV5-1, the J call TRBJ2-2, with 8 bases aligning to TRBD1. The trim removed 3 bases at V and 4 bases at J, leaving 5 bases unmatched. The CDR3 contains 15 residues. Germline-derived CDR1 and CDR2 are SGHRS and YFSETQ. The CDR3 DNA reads TGCGCCAGCAGCTCGGGACAGGCGAGCACCGGGGAGCTGTTTTTT. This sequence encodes CASSSGQASTGELFF.

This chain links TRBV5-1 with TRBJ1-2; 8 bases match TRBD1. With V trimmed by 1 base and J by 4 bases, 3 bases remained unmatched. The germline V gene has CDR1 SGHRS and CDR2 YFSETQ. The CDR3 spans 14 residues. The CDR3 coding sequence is TGCGCCAGCAGCTTGAGGACAGGGACCTATGGCTACACCTTC. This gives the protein CASSLRTGTYGYTF.

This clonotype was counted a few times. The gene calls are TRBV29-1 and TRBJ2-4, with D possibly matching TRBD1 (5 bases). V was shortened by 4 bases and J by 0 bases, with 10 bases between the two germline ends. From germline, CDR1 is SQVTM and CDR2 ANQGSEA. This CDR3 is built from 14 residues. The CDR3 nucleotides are TGCAGCGTTGGTGCAAGGGGAGCCAAAAACATTCAGTACTTC. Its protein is CSVGARGAKNIQYF.

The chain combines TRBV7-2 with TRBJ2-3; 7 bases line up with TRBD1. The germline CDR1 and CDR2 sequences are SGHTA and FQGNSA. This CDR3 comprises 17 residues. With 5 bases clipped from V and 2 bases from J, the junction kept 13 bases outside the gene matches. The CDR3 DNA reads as TGTGCCAGCAGCACACGACAGGGCAGGGGGTACACAGATACGCAGTATTTT. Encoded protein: CASSTRQGRGYTDTQYF.